This T cell receptor beta chain originates from a study of T cells in localized non-small cell lung cancer. Sequenced by immunoSEQ multiplex PCR; TCRdb stores in-frame clones only, minus some. This repertoire shows over 25,000 clones, about 82% found once; its top ten account for around 15%. General study points: Exceeding tumor, uninvolved adjacent lung had the highest T cell clonality. Because only a single region of the tumor was sequenced, heterogeneity remains possible. Detection in adjacent lung was observed for a median roughly 62 of the top 100 tumor clones.

V lost 5 bases and J lost 8, with 17 bases in between. The CDR3 totals 13 residues. Germline values: CDR1 SGHKS, CDR2 YYEKEE (reference sequence). Remarks on this clone: Antigen specificity is unknown.

The chain has TRBV5-5 and TRBJ2-7; tentatively, D is TRBD2 (6 bases). Sequenced material: peripheral blood, taken before any cancer treatment. This TCR was recovered from a male donor older than 55 with stage III squamous cell lung carcinoma. The CDR3 coding sequence is TGTGCCAGCAGGGGGACGGGAGACCTACAGCAGTACTTC. Translated: CASRGTGDLQQYF.